This TCR beta chain was sequenced during a study of cytomegalovirus exposure and HLA in healthy donors. Turning to the study itself: There were a few hundred genotyped donors. Of these, about 86% fell in the genetic ancestry cluster associated with self-reported Caucasian donors. Regarding the study as a whole: The study designated 150 or so TCR beta chains cytomegalovirus-associated. Later, an analysis showed that TCR beta chains associated with HLA were more clonally expanded than others that were equally common.

Primers included in the PCR were 60 Vbeta and 13 Jbeta primers. Sequencing was performed with immunoSEQ multiplex PCR; in TCRdb, only in-frame clones are kept and a portion is missing. The data show approximately 100,000 clones, more than 65% seen once. Of note for this clone: What it binds is unknown.

The length of the CDR3 is 16 residues. Germline-derived CDR1 and CDR2 are SGHTA and FQGNSA. Trimming removed 1 base at V and 0 bases at J, with 10 bases between. This receptor was obtained from a woman between 18 and 30 years old in good health and CMV-seropositive. The chain employs TRBV7-2 and TRBJ1-3; D gene ambiguous. The specimen was PBMCs. The chain's CDR3 is CASSLGGRSSGNTIYF. DNA of the CDR3: TGTGCCAGCAGCTTAGGAGGGCGCAGCTCTGGAAACACCATATATTTT.